This T cell receptor beta chain stems from a study of blood T cells in healthy people across ages. Next came a second PCR, run for about 6 to 11 cycles, which used a sample-barcoded 5' primer along with a J-beta primer mix. TCRdb redid the calling of the 5' RACE reads with MiXCR, one entry per CDR3 protein. Of fewer than 700,000 distinct CDR3 sequences listed, roughly 41% are singletons. This sequence was found in an elderly man in good health. Sequencing was done on a sample of blood.

CDR3 nucleotide sequence: TGTGCCAGCAGCTTAGGCGGAGGCGAGCTGGAGGAGCAGTACTTC. Translated, it gives CASSLGGGELEEQYF. The J gene is TRBJ2-5, the V gene TRBV7-3, with a tentative D call TRBD2 (5 bases). Per the germline V gene, CDR1 is SGHTA and CDR2 is FQGTGA. V lost 2 bases and J lost 11, with 21 bases in between. This CDR3 contains 15 residues.